This TCR beta chain was observed in a study of cytomegalovirus exposure and HLA in healthy donors. About the study: Early released data had 65 million to 100 million unique TCRs, all coming from HLA-typed donors.

PCR employed 60 Vbeta and 13 Jbeta primers. This table comes from immunoSEQ multiplex PCR, and its TCRdb copy is limited to in-frame clones, with some not included. The sample carries around 100,000 clones, 70% recorded once. The CDR3 is 14 residues long. Per the germline V gene, CDR1 is LNHDA and CDR2 is SQIVND (reference sequence). V was shortened by 7 bases and J by 0 bases, with 12 bases between the two germline ends. This TCR derives from a man aged 35 to 55 in good health and CMV-seropositive. This chain joins TRBV19 and TRBJ1-1, with D possibly matching TRBD1 (6 bases). Sequences were obtained from PBMCs. The CDR3 nucleotides read TGTGCCAGTATTAACAGGGATATGAACACTGAAGCTTTCTTT. Its protein product is CASINRDMNTEAFF.